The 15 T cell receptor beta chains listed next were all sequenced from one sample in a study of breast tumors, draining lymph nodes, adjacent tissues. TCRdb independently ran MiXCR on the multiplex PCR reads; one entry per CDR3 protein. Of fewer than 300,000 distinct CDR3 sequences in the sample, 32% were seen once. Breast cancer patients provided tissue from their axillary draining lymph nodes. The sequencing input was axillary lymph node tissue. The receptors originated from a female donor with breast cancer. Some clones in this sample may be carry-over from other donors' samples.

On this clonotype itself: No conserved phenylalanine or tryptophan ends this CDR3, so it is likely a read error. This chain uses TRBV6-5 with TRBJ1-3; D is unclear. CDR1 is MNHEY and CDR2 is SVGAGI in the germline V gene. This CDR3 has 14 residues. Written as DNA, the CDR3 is TGTGCCGGCAGTTACTCGCGCTATGGAAACACCATATATTCT. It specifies CAGSYSRYGNTIYS.

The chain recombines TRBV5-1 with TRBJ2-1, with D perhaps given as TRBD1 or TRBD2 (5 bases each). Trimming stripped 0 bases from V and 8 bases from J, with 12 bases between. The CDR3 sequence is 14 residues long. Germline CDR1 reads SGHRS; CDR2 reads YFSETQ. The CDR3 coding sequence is TGCGCCAGCAGCTTGGGGGCCCTGGGGGATGAGCAGTTCTTC. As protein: CASSLGALGDEQFF.

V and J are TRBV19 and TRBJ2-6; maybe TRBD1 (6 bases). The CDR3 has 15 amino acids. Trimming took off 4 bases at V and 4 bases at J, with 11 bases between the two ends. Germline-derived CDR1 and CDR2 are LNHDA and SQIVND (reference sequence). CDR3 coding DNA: TGTGCCAGTAGTACCCAGGGGAGCGGGGCCAACGTCCTGACTTTC. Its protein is CASSTQGSGANVLTF.

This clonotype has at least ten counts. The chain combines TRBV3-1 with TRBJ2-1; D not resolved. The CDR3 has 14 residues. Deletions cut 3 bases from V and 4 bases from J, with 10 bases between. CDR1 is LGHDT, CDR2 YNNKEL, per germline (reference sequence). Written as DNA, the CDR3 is TGTGCCAGCAGCCAGGCCAGCTATTACAATGAGCAGTTCTTC. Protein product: CASSQASYYNEQFF.

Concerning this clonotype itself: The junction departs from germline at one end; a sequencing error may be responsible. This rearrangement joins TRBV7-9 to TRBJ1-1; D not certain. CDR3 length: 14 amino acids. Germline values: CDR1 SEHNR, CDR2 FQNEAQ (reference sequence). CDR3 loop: CSSRSGQEPLEAFF. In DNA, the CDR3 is TGTTCCAGCAGGTCGGGTCAGGAGCCACTTGAAGCTTTCTTT.

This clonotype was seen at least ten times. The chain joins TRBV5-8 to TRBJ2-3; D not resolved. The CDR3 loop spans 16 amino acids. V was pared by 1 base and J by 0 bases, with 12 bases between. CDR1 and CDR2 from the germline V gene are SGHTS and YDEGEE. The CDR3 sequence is CASSLNGHFSTDTQYF. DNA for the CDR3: TGTGCCAGCAGCTTGAACGGCCACTTTAGCACAGATACGCAGTATTTT.

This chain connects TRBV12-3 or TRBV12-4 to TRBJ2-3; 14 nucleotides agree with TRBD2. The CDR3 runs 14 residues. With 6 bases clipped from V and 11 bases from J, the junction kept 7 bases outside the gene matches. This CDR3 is CASRGLAGDNEQYF. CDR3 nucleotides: TGTGCCAGCAGGGGACTAGCGGGGGACAATGAGCAGTATTTT.

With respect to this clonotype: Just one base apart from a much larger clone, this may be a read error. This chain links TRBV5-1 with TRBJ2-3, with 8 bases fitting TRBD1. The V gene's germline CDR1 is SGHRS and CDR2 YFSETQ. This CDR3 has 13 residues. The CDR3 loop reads CASRTGWTDAQYF. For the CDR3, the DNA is TGCGCCAGCCGGACAGGGTGGACAGATGCGCAGTATTTT.

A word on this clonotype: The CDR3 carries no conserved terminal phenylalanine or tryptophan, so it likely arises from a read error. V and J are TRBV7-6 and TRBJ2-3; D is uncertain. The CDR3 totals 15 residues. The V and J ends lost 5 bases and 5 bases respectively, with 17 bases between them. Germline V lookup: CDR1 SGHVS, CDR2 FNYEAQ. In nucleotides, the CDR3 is TGTGCCAGCAGCCTATTCGGTGGATGGAGAGATACGCAGTATTCT. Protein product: CASSLFGGWRDTQYS.

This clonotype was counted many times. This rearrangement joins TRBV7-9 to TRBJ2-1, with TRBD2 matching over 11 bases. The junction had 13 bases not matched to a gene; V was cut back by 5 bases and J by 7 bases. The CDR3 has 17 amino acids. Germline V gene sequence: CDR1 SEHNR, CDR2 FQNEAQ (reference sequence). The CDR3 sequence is CASSPPSGRISGNEQFF. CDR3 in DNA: TGTGCCAGCAGCCCGCCTAGCGGGAGGATCTCGGGTAATGAGCAGTTCTTC. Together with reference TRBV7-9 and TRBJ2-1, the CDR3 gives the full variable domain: DTGVSQNPRHKITKRGQNVTFRCDPISEHNRLYWYRQTLGQGPEFLTYFQNEAQLEKSRLLSDRFSAERPKGSFSTLEIQRTEQGDSAMYLCASSPPSGRISGNEQFFGPGTRLTVL.

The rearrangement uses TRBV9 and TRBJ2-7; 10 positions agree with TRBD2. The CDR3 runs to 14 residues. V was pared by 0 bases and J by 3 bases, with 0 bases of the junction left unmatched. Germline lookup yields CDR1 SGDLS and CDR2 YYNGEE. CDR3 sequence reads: CASSVEREGYEQYF. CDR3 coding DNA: TGTGCCAGCAGCGTAGAGCGGGAGGGCTACGAGCAGTACTTC. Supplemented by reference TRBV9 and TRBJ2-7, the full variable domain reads DSGVTQTPKHLITATGQRVTLRCSPRSGDLSVYWYQQSLDQGLQFLIQYYNGEERAKGNILERFSAQQFPDLHSELNLSSLELGDSALYFCASSVEREGYEQYFGPGTRLTVT.

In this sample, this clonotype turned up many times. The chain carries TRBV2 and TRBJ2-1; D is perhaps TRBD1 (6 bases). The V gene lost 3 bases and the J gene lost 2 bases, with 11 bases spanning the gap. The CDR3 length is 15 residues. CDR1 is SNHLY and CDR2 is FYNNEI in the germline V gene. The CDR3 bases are TGTGCCAGCAGTGATGAGGGGGAGCCCTACAATGAGCAGTTCTTC. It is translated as CASSDEGEPYNEQFF. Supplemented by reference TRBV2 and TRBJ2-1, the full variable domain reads EPEVTQTPSHQVTQMGQEVILRCVPISNHLYFYWYRQILGQKVEFLVSFYNNEISEKSEIFDDQFSVERPDGSNFTLKIRSTKLEDSAMYFCASSDEGEPYNEQFFGPGTRLTVL.

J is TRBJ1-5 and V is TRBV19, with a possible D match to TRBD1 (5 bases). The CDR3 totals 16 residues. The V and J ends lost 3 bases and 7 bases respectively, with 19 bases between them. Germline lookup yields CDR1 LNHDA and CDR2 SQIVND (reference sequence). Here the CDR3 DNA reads TGTGCCAGTAGTATTAGCCGGGACGGGGGGGAGCAGCCCCAGCATTTT. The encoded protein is CASSISRDGGEQPQHF.

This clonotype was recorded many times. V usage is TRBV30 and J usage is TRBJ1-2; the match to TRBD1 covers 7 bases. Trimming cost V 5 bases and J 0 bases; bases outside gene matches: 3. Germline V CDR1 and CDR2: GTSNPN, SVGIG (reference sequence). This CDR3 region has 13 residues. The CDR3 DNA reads TGTGCCTGGGGGGACAGCCCTAACTATGGCTACACCTTC. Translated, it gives CAWGDSPNYGYTF.

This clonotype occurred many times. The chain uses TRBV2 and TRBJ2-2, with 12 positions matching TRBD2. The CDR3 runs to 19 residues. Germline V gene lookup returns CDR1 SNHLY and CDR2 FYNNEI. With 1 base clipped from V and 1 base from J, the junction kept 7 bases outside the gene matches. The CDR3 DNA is TGTGCCAGCAGTGAAGTCGGACTAGCGGGGTTTATGAACACCGGGGAGCTGTTTTTT. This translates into CASSEVGLAGFMNTGELFF.